This is a list of T cell receptor beta chains from one sample in a study of a mutant IDH1 vaccine in newly diagnosed glioma. Sequencing used immunoSEQ multiplex PCR; TCRdb keeps in-frame clones, though not all of them. Found here are about 98,000 clones, about 87% of them singletons; the top ten hold roughly 0.58%. This specimen was PBMCs, taken from a glioma patient treated with radiotherapy, temozolomide or both. Receptor source: a woman between 45 and 60 years old with glioma. The conserved cysteine and the conserved F or W are not part of the CDR3 here. Fields, in order: CDR3 length, V gene, CDR3 protein.

11,TRBV6-6,ASTLVGAGELF
13,TRBV15,ATSRGPKGGTEAF
12,TRBV6-5,ASRGEGARYEQY
11,TRBV27,ASSFSPRSPLH
14,TRBV5-1,ASSLGTGSSGNTIY
14,TRBV5-1,ASSPSSTKTTDTQY
11,TRBV6-5,ASTWDPQYEQY
12,TRBV6-6,ASSLTGGNQPQH
12,TRBV23-1,ASTPDRAGYEQY
14,TRBV18,ASSPRLAGSTDTQY
12,TRBV6-1,ASSDLGLTYEQY
13,TRBV6-5,ASRAGLVNSYEQY
15,TRBV5-1,ASSLAGFGGTHEKLF
11,TRBV2,ASEGLAAYEQY
12,TRBV6-1,ASSVTGVRDTQY
12,TRBV6-5,ASSYSTGNPEAF
12,TRBV29-1,SFRRAPGPGELF
11,TRBV27,ASGPGGYNEQF
11,TRBV6-5,ASSYIKDREAF
14,TRBV18,ASSLKAGTVNTEAF
12,TRBV5-1,ASSPDTSNYGYT
13,TRBV7-2,ASSFYSSRDNEQF
14,TRBV5-1,ASTPRRGGGQETQY
13,TRBV27,ASRILGTGGETQY
12,TRBV5-6,ASRFEDGYYGYT
11,TRBV19,ASRALNTGELF
12,TRBV6-6,ASSYSRSRGEQY
11,TRBV19,ASSIGFSYEQY
13,TRBV19,ASSMGGQGTDTQY
13,TRBV5-4,ASSSIAGETDTQY
13,TRBV9,ASSTRQGLNTEAF
14,TRBV25-1,ASSPYVEPSSYEQY
12,TRBV7-6,ASSLEGGLNEQY
12,TRBV19,ASSMEDRDRRQF
12,TRBV5-1,ASSLGTSGNEQF
11,TRBV13,ASSRGKDEKLF
11,TRBV11-2,ASSSYMNTEAF
14,TRBV5-1,ASSLAGTGAGNTIY
11,TRBV11-2,ASSPASFAEAF
12,TRBV5-1,ASSLGPAGDTQY
17,TRBV19,ASRKRSTYDRSTTYEQY
16,TRBV6-1,ASSGTTTSTLSNQPQH
13,TRBV9,ASSVLGGSYNEQF
14,TRBV19,ASSIGLAVRYNEQF
12,TRBV6-6,ASSPGQHAYEQY
13,TRBV9,ASAQRQGTKETQY
12,TRBV12-5,ASGLPGIYYGYT
13,TRBV15,ATSSGTGPGDEQF
13,TRBV13,ASSRWSSGYNEQF
12,TRBV5-1,ASSQGQLYNEQF
11,TRBV2,ASSQGSEETQY
12,TRBV7-8,ASSFNRDYQPQH
13,TRBV5-1,ASSPGLAVTDTQY